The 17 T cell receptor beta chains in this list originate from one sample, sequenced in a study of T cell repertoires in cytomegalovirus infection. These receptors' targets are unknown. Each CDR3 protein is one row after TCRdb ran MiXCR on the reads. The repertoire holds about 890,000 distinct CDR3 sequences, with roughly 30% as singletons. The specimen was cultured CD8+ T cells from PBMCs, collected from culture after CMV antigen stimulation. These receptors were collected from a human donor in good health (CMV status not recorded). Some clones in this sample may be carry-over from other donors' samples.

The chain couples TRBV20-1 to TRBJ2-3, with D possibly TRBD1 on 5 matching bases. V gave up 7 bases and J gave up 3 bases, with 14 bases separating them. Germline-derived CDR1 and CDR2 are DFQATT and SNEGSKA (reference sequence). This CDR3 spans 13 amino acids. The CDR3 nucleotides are TGCAGTGTTACGACAGAAAAAACAGATACGCAGTATTTT. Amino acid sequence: CSVTTEKTDTQYF.

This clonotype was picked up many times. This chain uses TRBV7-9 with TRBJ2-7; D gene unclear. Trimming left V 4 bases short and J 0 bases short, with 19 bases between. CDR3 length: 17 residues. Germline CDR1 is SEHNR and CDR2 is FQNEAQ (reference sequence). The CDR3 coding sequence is TGTGCCAGCAGCTCACCGCGTGGACCAGGCAGCTCCTACGAGCAGTACTTC. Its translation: CASSSPRGPGSSYEQYF.

CDR3 nucleotide sequence: TGTGCCAGCAGTTCGCCAACAAGGTATGAGCAGTTCTTC. The encoded protein is CASSSPTRYEQFF. The chain is built from TRBV27 and TRBJ2-1; D uncertain. CDR1 is MNHEY and CDR2 is SMNVEV in the germline V gene (reference sequence). CDR3 length: 13 residues. V lost 4 bases, J lost 8 bases, and 12 bases lay in between.

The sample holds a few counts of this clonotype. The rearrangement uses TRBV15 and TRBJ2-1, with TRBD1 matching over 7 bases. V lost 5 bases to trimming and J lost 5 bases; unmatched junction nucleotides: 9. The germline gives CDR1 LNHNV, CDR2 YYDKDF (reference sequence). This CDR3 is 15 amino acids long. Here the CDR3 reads CATSPNRGVNNEQFF. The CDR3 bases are TGTGCCACCAGCCCCAACAGGGGAGTAAACAATGAGCAGTTCTTC.

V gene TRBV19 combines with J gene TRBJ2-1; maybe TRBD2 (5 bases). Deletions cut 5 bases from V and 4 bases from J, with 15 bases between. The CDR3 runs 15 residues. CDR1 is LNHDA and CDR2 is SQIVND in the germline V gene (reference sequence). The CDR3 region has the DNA TGTGCCAGTAGTGTGGGTGTCCCGGGGTACAATGAGCAGTTCTTC. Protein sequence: CASSVGVPGYNEQFF.

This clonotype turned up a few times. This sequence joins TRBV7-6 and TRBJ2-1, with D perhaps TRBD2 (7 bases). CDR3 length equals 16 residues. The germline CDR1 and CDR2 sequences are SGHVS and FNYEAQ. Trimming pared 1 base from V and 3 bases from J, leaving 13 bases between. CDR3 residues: CASSLGAGADYNEQFF. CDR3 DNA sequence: TGTGCCAGCAGCTTAGGGGCGGGGGCTGACTACAATGAGCAGTTCTTC.

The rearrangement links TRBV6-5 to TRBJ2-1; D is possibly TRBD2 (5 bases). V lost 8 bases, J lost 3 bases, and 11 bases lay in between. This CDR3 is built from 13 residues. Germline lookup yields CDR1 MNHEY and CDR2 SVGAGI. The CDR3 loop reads CASGPGVYNEQFF. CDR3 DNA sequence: TGTGCCAGCGGTCCCGGGGTCTACAATGAGCAGTTCTTC.

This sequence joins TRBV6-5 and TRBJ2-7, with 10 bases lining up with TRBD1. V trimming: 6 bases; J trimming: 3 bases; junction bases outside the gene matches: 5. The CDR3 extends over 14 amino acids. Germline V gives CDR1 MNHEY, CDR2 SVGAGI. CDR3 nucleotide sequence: TGTGCCAGCAGCCGTGACAGGGGGCTCTACGAGCAGTACGTC. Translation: CASSRDRGLYEQYV.

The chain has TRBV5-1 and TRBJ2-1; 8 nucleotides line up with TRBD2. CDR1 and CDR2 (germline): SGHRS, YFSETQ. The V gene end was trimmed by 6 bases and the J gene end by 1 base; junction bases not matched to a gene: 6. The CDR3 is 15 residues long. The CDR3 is CASKGGLESYNEQFF. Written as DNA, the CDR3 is TGCGCCAGCAAGGGGGGACTAGAGTCCTACAATGAGCAGTTCTTC.

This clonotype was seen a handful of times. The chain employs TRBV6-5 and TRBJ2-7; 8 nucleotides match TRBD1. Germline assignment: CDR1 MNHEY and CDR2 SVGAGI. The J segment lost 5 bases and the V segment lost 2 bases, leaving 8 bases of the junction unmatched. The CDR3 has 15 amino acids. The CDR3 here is CASSYVDRGLNEQYV. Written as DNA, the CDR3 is TGTGCCAGCAGTTACGTAGACAGGGGTTTGAACGAGCAGTACGTC.

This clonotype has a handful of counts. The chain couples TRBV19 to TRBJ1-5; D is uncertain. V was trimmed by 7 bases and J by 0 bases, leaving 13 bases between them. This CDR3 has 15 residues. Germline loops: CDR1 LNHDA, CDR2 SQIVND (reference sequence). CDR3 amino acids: CASTIGGFSNQPQHF. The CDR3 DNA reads TGTGCCAGTACAATAGGTGGGTTTAGCAATCAGCCCCAGCATTTT.

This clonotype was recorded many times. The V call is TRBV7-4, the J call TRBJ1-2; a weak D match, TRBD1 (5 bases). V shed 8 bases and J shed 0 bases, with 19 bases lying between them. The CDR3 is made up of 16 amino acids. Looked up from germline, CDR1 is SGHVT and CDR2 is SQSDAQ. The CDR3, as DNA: TGTGCCAGCCCGTTTCCACCAGGGACCCCTAACTATGGCTACACCTTC. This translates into CASPFPPGTPNYGYTF.

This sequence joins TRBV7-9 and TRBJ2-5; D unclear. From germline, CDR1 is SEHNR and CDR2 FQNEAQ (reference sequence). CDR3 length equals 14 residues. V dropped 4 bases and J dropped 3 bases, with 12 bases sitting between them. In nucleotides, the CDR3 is TGTGCCAGCAGCTCCCCGGTGACCAAAGAGACCCAGTACTTC. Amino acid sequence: CASSSPVTKETQYF.

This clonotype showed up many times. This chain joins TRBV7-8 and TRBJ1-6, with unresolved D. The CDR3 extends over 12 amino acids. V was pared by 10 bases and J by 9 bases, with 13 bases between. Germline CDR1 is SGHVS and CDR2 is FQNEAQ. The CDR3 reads CATSRGGSPLHF. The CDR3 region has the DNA TGTGCCACCTCCCGAGGTGGTTCACCCCTCCACTTT.

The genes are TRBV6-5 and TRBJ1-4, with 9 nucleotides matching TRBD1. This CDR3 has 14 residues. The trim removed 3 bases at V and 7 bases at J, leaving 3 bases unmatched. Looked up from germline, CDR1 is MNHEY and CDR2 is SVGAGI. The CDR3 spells CASSYRQGVEKLFF. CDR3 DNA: TGTGCCAGCAGTTATCGACAGGGGGTTGAAAAACTGTTTTTT.

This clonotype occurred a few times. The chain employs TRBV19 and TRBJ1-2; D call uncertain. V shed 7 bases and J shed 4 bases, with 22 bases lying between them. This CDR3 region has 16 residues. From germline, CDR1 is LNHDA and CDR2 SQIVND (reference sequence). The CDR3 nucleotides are TGTGCCAGTAAGCGGGCAGGCAATGACGAGCTCTATGGCTACACCTTC. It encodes CASKRAGNDELYGYTF.

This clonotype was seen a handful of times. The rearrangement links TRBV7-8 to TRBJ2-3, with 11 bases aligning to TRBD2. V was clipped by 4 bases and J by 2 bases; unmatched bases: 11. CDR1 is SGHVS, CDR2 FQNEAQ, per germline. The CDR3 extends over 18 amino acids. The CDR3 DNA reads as TGTGCCAGCAGCTGGCCGCCTACTAGCGGGGGTAACACAGATACGCAGTATTTT. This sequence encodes CASSWPPTSGGNTDTQYF.